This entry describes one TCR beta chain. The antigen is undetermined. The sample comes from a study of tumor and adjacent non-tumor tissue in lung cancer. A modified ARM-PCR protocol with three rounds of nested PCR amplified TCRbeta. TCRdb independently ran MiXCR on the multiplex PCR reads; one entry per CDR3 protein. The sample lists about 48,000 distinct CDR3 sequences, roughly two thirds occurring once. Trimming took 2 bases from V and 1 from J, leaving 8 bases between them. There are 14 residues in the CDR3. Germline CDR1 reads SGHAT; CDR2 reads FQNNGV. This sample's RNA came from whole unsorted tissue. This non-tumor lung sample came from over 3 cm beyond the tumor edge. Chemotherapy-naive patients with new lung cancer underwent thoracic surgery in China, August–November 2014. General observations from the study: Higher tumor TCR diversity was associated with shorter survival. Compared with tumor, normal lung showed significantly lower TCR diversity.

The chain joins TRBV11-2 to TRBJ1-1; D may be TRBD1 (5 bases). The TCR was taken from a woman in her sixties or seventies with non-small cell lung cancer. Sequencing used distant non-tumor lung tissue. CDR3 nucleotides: TGTGCCAGCAGCTTAAGCAGGGCGAACACTGAAGCTTTCTTT. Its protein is CASSLSRANTEAFF.